This T cell receptor (beta chain) was retrieved from a study of beta chain features in type 1 diabetes. Sequencing targeted expressed TCRB transcripts, as all isolated RNA had been reverse transcribed. The data were produced by immunoSEQ multiplex PCR, yet TCRdb's version contains in-frame clones alone and is incomplete. The sample yields some 330,000 clones, 9.5% to 12% seen once. CD4+ cells of the naive, central memory, regulatory and stem cell-like memory types were sorted via CD45RO/CCR7/CD25/CD127/CD95/CD27. Sequencing used naive CD4+ T cells from blood. This sequence was found in a woman in her twenties or thirties in good health.

This chain's CDR3 is CASSPKPGSDSYEQYF. The CDR3 nucleotides are TGTGCCAGCTCACCTAAACCGGGGTCAGACTCCTACGAGCAGTACTTC. The chain is built from TRBV18 and TRBJ2-7, with D maybe TRBD2 (5 bases). Germline V gene data show CDR1 as KGHSH and CDR2 as LQKENI. This CDR3 is built from 16 residues. V was clipped by 3 bases and J by 0 bases, with 15 bases between them.